This T cell receptor beta chain was captured in a study of immune characterization of retroperitoneal liposarcoma (dated by TCRdb to between 2018 and 2021). The library was prepared using PCR. The data were produced on a NextSeq 500. Using fastp at Q25 and MiXCR, TCRdb reprocessed the public reads and kept productive beta chains. Identical CDR3 protein sequences are pooled into one entry, listed with their most common genes and DNA. This sample holds about 10,000 distinct CDR3 sequences; approximately 24% were observed only once. The biggest ten clones account for 8.9% of the sample. Including cysteine and phenylalanine, the CDR3 has 13 amino acids. Only the CDR3 region is kept as DNA, spanning 39 bases read in frame from base 1. V gives up 6 bases and J gives up 2 bases, and the segment between their germline ends measures 10 bases. Details on this clonotype: What this receptor recognizes is not known. Base quality data are lacking; no much larger clone is found one base away.

Sequencing used blood. Recombination connected TRBV12-3 or TRBV12-4 to TRBJ1-1, and possibly TRBD1, on 6 matching bases. The sequence derives from a female donor with retroperitoneal liposarcoma. The CDR3 amino acid sequence is: CASSYRVNTEAFF. The DNA sequence follows: TGTGCCAGCAGCTACAGGGTAAACACTGAAGCTTTCTTT.